This is a list of T cell receptor beta chains from one sample in a study of blood T cell repertoires in COVID-19. Only in-frame clones appear in the TCRdb table, and some are missing; sequencing was by immunoSEQ multiplex PCR. The table has under 75,000 clones, 80% to 90% seen once. Sequencing was carried out using peripheral blood. The receptors derive from a human donor in a cohort sampled during active COVID-19. CDR3s include the opening cysteine and the closing phenylalanine or tryptophan. Fields, in order: J gene, D gene, V gene, clone size, CDR3 DNA, CDR3 protein. The D gene is left open where the match is weak. The size field is filled for only some rows; it gives once, few, many or a size class.

>TRBJ1-1|NA|TRBV7-3|NA
TGTGCCAGCAGCTTCGGAGGGGGGGTTGCGGAAGCTTTCTTT
CASSFGGGVAEAFF
>TRBJ1-2|TRBD1|TRBV7-2|few
TGTGCCAGCAGTCATCCGGGACAGGGCTATGGCTACACCTTC
CASSHPGQGYGYTF
>TRBJ2-5|TRBD2|TRBV4-2|NA
TGTGCCAGCAGCCAAGGTCTGCTAGCGGGGGTAGGCGAGACCCAGTACTTC
CASSQGLLAGVGETQYF
>TRBJ1-2|TRBD1|TRBV10-3|NA
TGTGCCATCAGTGCCCGACAGGGGGCCTATGGCTACACCTTC
CAISARQGAYGYTF
>TRBJ2-1|TRBD2|TRBV4-3|NA
TGCGCCAGCAGCCGGGGACTAGCGGGCCACTCCTACAATGAGCAGTTCTTC
CASSRGLAGHSYNEQFF
>TRBJ1-6|TRBD1|TRBV4-1|NA
TGCGCCAGCAGCAAGGACAGGTATCTCTCCTATAATTCACCCCTCCACTTT
CASSKDRYLSYNSPLHF
>TRBJ1-4|NA|TRBV21-1|few
TGTGCCAGCAGCACGACCGGGAATGAAAAACTGTTTTTT
CASSTTGNEKLFF
>TRBJ1-5|TRBD1|TRBV29-1|NA
TGCAGCGTGAAGGGCAGGGGGAATCAGCCCCAGCATTTT
CSVKGRGNQPQHF
>TRBJ2-1|NA|TRBV3-1/TRBV3-2|NA
TGTGCCAGCAGCCCCGTAGAGGGATACAATGAGCAGTTCTTC
CASSPVEGYNEQFF
>TRBJ2-1|TRBD2|TRBV6-5|NA
TGTGCCAGCAGTTCAGCGGGGGGGCCGCGAAATGAGCAGTTCTTC
CASSSAGGPRNEQFF
>TRBJ1-5|NA|TRBV7-9|NA
TGTGCCAGCAGCTCACAGGGAGGCAATCAGCCCCAGCATTTT
CASSSQGGNQPQHF
>TRBJ1-1|NA|TRBV6-5|NA
TGTGCCAGCAAGGCGCCGGAGAGCACTGAAGCTTTCTTT
CASKAPESTEAFF
>TRBJ1-2|NA|TRBV24-1|NA
TGTGCCACCAGTGAACCCGGACAGAGATATGGCTACACCTTC
CATSEPGQRYGYTF
>TRBJ2-3|TRBD2|TRBV5-8|NA
TGTGCCAGCAGCGCGCAGCGGGGGGGTACAGATACGCAGTATTTT
CASSAQRGGTDTQYF
>TRBJ1-3|NA|TRBV5-4|NA
TGTGCCAGCAGCCCCTTCGGAGGGTTCTCTGGAAACACCATATATTTT
CASSPFGGFSGNTIYF
>TRBJ2-3|NA|TRBV18|NA
TGTGCCAGCTCACCGCGCGCGGGGAGCACAGATACGCAGTATTTT
CASSPRAGSTDTQYF
>TRBJ2-7|NA|TRBV6-2/TRBV6-3|NA
TGTGCCAGCAGTCGTGATAGCGCCCGGAGCTCCTACGAGCAGTACTTC
CASSRDSARSSYEQYF
>TRBJ1-1|TRBD1|TRBV5-1|NA
TGCGCCAGCACCGAACTTAGGACAGGGGGCATGAACACTGAAGCTTTCTTT
CASTELRTGGMNTEAFF
>TRBJ2-7|TRBD2|TRBV10-3|NA
TGTGCCATCAGGTCACACGGGAGGGCCTACGAGCAGTACTTC
CAIRSHGRAYEQYF
>TRBJ1-4|TRBD1|TRBV5-1|NA
TGCGCCAGCAGCTTGGGGGACAGACGAAATGAAAAACTGTTTTTT
CASSLGDRRNEKLFF
>TRBJ1-5|TRBD1|TRBV20-1|NA
TGCAGTGCTGGGACAGGGGAGCCCCAGCATTTT
CSAGTGEPQHF
>TRBJ2-7|NA|TRBV7-2|NA
TGTGCCAGCAGCTTAGCGCGGGTACCGGGGGAGCAGTACTTC
CASSLARVPGEQYF
>TRBJ2-7|NA|TRBV9|NA
TGTGCCAGCAGCCCTTTTCAGGGGGAGGAAAACGAGCAGTACTTC
CASSPFQGEENEQYF
>TRBJ2-7|TRBD1|TRBV28|NA
TGTGCCAGCAGTTCCATCTCGGGGACAGGGACCTACGAGCAGTACTTC
CASSSISGTGTYEQYF
>TRBJ1-1|TRBD1|TRBV12-5|NA
TGTGCTAGTGGTTTACAGGACAGGGGGCATAAAGCTTTCTTT
CASGLQDRGHKAFF
>TRBJ1-4|NA|TRBV5-1|NA
TGCGCCAGCAGCAAACTGGGAGCCCTAGATGAAAAACTGTTTTTT
CASSKLGALDEKLFF
>TRBJ2-7|TRBD2|TRBV6-5|NA
TGTGCCAGCAGCTCCCCTAGCGGCTACGAGCAGTACTTC
CASSSPSGYEQYF
>TRBJ1-1|NA|TRBV10-3|NA
TGTGCCATCAGGAGAGAGGGGGTGGATTTGGGTTTCTTT
CAIRREGVDLGFF
>TRBJ1-2|NA|TRBV19|NA
TGTGCCAGTAGTATAGTGGAGACCCGGGCCCGGGGAATGAATGGCTACACCTTC
CASSIVETRARGMNGYTF
>TRBJ2-1|NA|TRBV5-1|NA
TGCGCCAGCAGCTTTAGCGAACTAAACAATGAGCAGTTCTTC
CASSFSELNNEQFF
>TRBJ2-7|NA|TRBV4-2|NA
TGTGCCAGCAGCCTTAGACAGGCAGCCTACGAGCAGTACTTC
CASSLRQAAYEQYF
>TRBJ2-7|TRBD2|TRBV6-2/TRBV6-3|NA
TGTGCCAGCAGTTGGTTCGGGACTAGCGTCTACGAGCAGTACTTC
CASSWFGTSVYEQYF
>TRBJ1-2|NA|TRBV29-1|once
TGCAGCGTGAGTAGGGGCCTTTATGGCTACACCTTC
CSVSRGLYGYTF
>TRBJ2-5|TRBD1|TRBV18|NA
TGTGCCAGCTCACCACGGGACAGGGGACATCCGGGGACCCAGTACTTC
CASSPRDRGHPGTQYF
>TRBJ1-1|NA|TRBV4-1|NA
TGCGCCAGCAGCCAAGGGGGGAACGGGGGGATGGGCACTGAAGCTTTCTTT
CASSQGGNGGMGTEAFF
>TRBJ1-6|NA|TRBV7-9|NA
TGTGCCAGCAGTTCAAATTCACCCCTCCACTTT
CASSSNSPLHF
>TRBJ1-4|TRBD1|TRBV28|once
TGTGCCAGCAGTTTATACAAACCCCTATCAGGACAGGGGGCGGGGGAAAAACTGTTTTTT
CASSLYKPLSGQGAGEKLFF
>TRBJ2-7|NA|TRBV10-3|NA
TGTGCCATCAGTGGTCCGGCAGGGATCGAGCAGTACTTC
CAISGPAGIEQYF
>TRBJ2-1|NA|TRBV5-1|NA
TGCGCCAGCAAAGAGGGTACAGCGGAAGCGGAGCAGTTCTTC
CASKEGTAEAEQFF
>TRBJ2-7|NA|TRBV5-1|NA
TGCGCCAGCAGCTTGCTAGGACAAAACCACGAGCAGTACTTC
CASSLLGQNHEQYF
>TRBJ2-3|TRBD2|TRBV5-1|NA
TGCGCCAGCAGCTTGGCCCAGCGGGAGACCACAGATACGCAGTATTTT
CASSLAQRETTDTQYF
>TRBJ2-2|NA|TRBV4-2|NA
TGTGCCAGCAGCCAAGAGTACGGGGAGCTGTTTTTT
CASSQEYGELFF
>TRBJ2-5|TRBD1|TRBV30|once
TGTGCCTGGAATGGACAGGGGACGGAGACCCAGTACTTC
CAWNGQGTETQYF
>TRBJ2-7|NA|TRBV10-2|NA
TGCGCCAGCAGTGTGAAGATATCGCGGACTATGCTCTACGAGCAGTACTTC
CASSVKISRTMLYEQYF
>TRBJ1-5|NA|TRBV27|NA
TGTGCCAGCAGGGAAAGGGGTTACAATCAGCCCCAGCATTTT
CASRERGYNQPQHF
>TRBJ2-1|NA|TRBV28|NA
TGTGCCAGCAGTTTCCACAGGGAGCAGTTCTTC
CASSFHREQFF
>TRBJ2-5|NA|TRBV18|NA
TGTGCCAGCTCACCACTGACTACCCGGGGGACAGAGACCCAGTACTTC
CASSPLTTRGTETQYF
>TRBJ2-4|TRBD2|TRBV2|NA
TGTGCCAGCAGTCCCCTAGCGGGGGTAGCCAAAAACATTCAGTACTTC
CASSPLAGVAKNIQYF
>TRBJ2-7|TRBD2|TRBV3-1/TRBV3-2|NA
TGTGCCAGCAGCCAGGTCCTTACTAGCGGGAAGGCTTTC
CASSQVLTSGKAF
>TRBJ2-1|TRBD2|TRBV9|once
TGTGCCAGCACAGGCGGGAGAGCGCTGGACAATGAGCAGTTCTTC
CASTGGRALDNEQFF